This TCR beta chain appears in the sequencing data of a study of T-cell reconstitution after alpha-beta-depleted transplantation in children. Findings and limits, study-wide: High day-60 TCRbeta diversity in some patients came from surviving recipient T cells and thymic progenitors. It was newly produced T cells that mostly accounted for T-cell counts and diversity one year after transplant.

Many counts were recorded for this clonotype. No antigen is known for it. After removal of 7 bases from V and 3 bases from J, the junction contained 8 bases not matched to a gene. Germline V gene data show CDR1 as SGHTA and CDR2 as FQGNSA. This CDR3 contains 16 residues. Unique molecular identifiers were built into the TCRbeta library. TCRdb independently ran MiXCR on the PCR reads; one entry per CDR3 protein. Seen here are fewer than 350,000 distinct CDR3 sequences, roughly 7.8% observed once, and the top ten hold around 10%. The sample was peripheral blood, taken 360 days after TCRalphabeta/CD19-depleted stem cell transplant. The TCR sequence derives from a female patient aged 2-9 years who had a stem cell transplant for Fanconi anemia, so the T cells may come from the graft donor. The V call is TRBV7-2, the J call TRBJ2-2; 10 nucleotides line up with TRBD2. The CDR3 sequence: CASTPVLAGYTGELFF. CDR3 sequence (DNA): TGTGCCAGCACCCCAGTACTAGCGGGGTACACCGGGGAGCTGTTTTTT.